This T cell receptor (beta chain) was sequenced during a study of T cell responses to AZD1222 COVID-19 vaccine. Study-wide results and limits: Sampling captured repertoires only after the peak T cell response. Spike as a whole was targeted by vaccine-associated CD4 TCRs, dominant at 160-218 and 743-854. A mostly white British donor set with more females was recruited, and clonal diversity was possibly underestimated. It was only a handful of AZD1222 recipients who were seropositive at baseline.

This CDR3 contains 16 residues. Germline V CDR1 and CDR2: LNHDA, SQIVND (reference sequence). With V trimmed by 5 bases and J by 5 bases, 11 bases remained unmatched. Method: immunoSEQ multiplex PCR; TCRdb's copy keeps in-frame clones and lacks some. The data hold over 100,000 clones, with about 90% observed a single time. This clone was counted between two and nine times. Its antigen is as yet unknown. The clonotype originates from an adult in good health. The gene calls are TRBV19 and TRBJ2-3, with 9 bases aligning to TRBD2. The source material was peripheral blood, sampled on day 0 of AZD1222 vaccination. The CDR3 coding sequence is TGTGCCAGTAGTCTATCACTGGGACTAGCAAGAGATACGCAGTATTTT. As protein: CASSLSLGLARDTQYF.